This TCR beta chain originates from a study of technical replicates of blood from a few donors (dated by TCRdb to 2016 to 2017). The library was prepared using the immunoSEQ multiplex PCR assay. TCRdb re-hosts the immuneACCESS table, in-frame sequences only. Its copies lack some clones; in the studies checked, an unresolved V gene accounts for under half of them, and the cause for the rest is not known. Present in this sample are around 93,000 clones, about 95% of which were seen just once. The ten biggest clones cover around 0.33% of the sample. The CDR3 sequence holds 14 residues, the cysteine and phenylalanine included. Left in the record is the CDR3 DNA by itself, 42 bases read in frame from the first base. CDR1 MRHNA and CDR2 SNTAGT are derived from the germline V gene. V trim: 2 bases; J trim: 3 bases; unmatched bases: 1. Of note for this clone: The antigen it binds to is not known. Base qualities are not provided; no much larger clone lies one nucleotide away.

The receptor comes from a human donor in good health. The rearrangement combines TRBV6-4 with TRBJ2-1; TRBD1 matches 7 bases in the middle. The specimen was T cells isolated from PBMCs. At the DNA level, the sequence is TGTGCCAGCAGTGACAGGGGGCTCTACAATGAGCAGTTCTTC. Its product reads: CASSDRGLYNEQFF.